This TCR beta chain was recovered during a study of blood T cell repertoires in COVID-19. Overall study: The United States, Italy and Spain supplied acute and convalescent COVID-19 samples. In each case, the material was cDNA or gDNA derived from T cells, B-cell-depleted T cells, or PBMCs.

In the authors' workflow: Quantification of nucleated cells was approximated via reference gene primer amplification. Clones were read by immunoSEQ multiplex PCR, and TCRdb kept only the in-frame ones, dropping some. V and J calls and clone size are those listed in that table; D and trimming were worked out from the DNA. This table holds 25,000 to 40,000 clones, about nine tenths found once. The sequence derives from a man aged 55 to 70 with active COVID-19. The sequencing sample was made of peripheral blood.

CDR3 sequence (DNA): TGTGCCACCAGCAGAGATATCACGGGAGGGCTGGGGGAGCTGTTTTTT. Translating gives CATSRDITGGLGELFF. The chain links TRBV15 to TRBJ2-2, with 8 bases fitting TRBD2. J gave up 8 bases and V 0 bases, and 8 bases lay outside the gene matches. CDR1 LNHNV and CDR2 YYDKDF come from the germline V gene (reference sequence). The CDR3 sequence is 16 residues long.